Detailed here is one T cell receptor (beta chain). Its specificity is not known. TCRdb re-called the 5' RACE reads with MiXCR, one entry per CDR3 protein. The table records 650,000 to 800,000 distinct CDR3 sequences, 8.5% to 9% of them present only once. This CDR3 spans 13 amino acids. V was clipped by 4 bases and J by 5 bases, with 9 bases between them. The V gene's germline CDR1 is SQVTM and CDR2 ANQGSEA. These data come from a study of identical twins. Study-level findings and limits: Cord blood beta clonotypes that were abundant carried fewer insertions, and memory repertoires showed no such trend. Analyses based on zero insertions could be partly confounded by invariant MAIT and iNKT cells.

The data also belong to a second study, concerning yellow fever vaccine responses in identical twins.

Sequenced sample: PBMCs. The V call is TRBV29-1, the J call TRBJ1-6; D possibly corresponds to TRBD1 (6 bases). The clonotype comes from a woman younger than 30 in good health. CDR3 in amino acids: CSVGRGDNSPLHF. The DNA for the CDR3 is TGCAGCGTTGGCAGGGGCGATAATTCACCCCTCCACTTT.